A single sample gave rise to the 26 T cell receptor beta chains below, sequenced in a study of OX40 agonist ivuxolimab in advanced cancers. Some clones are missing from TCRdb's copy, which holds only in-frame ones; the method was immunoSEQ multiplex PCR. This sample has some 54,000 clones; about 80% occur once, and the top ten carry roughly 4.5%. This specimen was CD4+ or CD8+ T cells sorted from blood, taken in a trial of the OX40 agonist ivuxolimab. The receptors shown here come from an adult with an advanced solid tumor such as melanoma, head and neck, liver or kidney cancer.

This clone showed up just once. This chain uses TRBV27 with TRBJ1-5; 9 bases are shared with TRBD1. The CDR3 sequence is 15 residues long. V shed 7 bases, J shed 3 bases, and the junction held 7 bases outside the gene matches. CDR1 and CDR2 from the germline V gene are MNHEY and SMNVEV (reference sequence). The CDR3 DNA sequence: TGTGCCAGCAAGCCGGGACAGGGACTCAATCAGCCCCAGCATTTT. Its protein product is CASKPGQGLNQPQHF.

This chain links TRBV5-1 with TRBJ1-1, with D perhaps TRBD1 (5 bases). V lost 0 bases and J 0 bases, leaving 9 bases between the germline ends. The CDR3 has 15 residues. CDR1 and CDR2 from the germline V gene are SGHRS and YFSETQ. CDR3 in amino acids: CASSLDGHMNTEAFF. The CDR3 nucleotides read TGCGCCAGCAGCTTGGATGGACATATGAACACTGAAGCTTTCTTT.

The J gene is TRBJ1-6, the V gene TRBV5-6, with 7 bases lining up with TRBD1. The CDR3 loop spans 15 amino acids. Trimming at V came to 6 bases and at J to 9 bases, leaving 12 bases not matched to a gene. Germline V CDR1 and CDR2: SGHDT, YYEEEE. The CDR3 here is CASNTQQGLRSPLHF. The CDR3 nucleotides read TGTGCCAGCAACACCCAACAGGGGCTCCGTTCACCCCTCCACTTT.

This sequence joins TRBV5-1 and TRBJ1-1; TRBD1 matches 7 bases. Unmatched junction bases numbered 10, after V lost 2 bases and J lost 3 bases. Germline values: CDR1 SGHRS, CDR2 YFSETQ. The length of the CDR3 is 16 residues. CDR3 region: CASSFRSGGRDTEAFF. Written as DNA, the CDR3 is TGCGCCAGCAGCTTTAGGTCAGGGGGAAGGGACACTGAAGCTTTCTTT.

The chain uses TRBV20-1 and TRBJ1-2; D unresolved. The CDR3 has 10 amino acids. V shed 4 bases and J shed 6 bases, with 6 bases lying between them. Germline CDR1 and CDR2: DFQATT and SNEGSKA (reference sequence). The CDR3 is CSAKSNGYTF. The CDR3 nucleotides read TGCAGTGCTAAATCCAATGGCTACACCTTC.

CDR3 protein: CASSPPGRPPLHF. The CDR3 coding sequence is TGTGCCAGCAGCCCGCCGGGACGCCCACCCCTCCACTTT. V usage is TRBV7-2 and J usage is TRBJ1-6; D perhaps matches TRBD1 (5 bases). The CDR3 is 13 residues long. Germline CDR1 reads SGHTA; CDR2 reads FQGNSA. V dropped 5 bases and J dropped 11 bases, with 13 bases sitting between them. Variable domain in full (rest from reference TRBV7-2 and TRBJ1-6): GAGVSQSPSNKVTEKGKDVELRCDPISGHTALYWYRQSLGQGLEFLIYFQGNSAPDKSGLPSDRFSAERTGGSVSTLTIQRTQQEDSAVYLCASSPPGRPPLHFGNGTRLTVT.

V and J are TRBV7-8 and TRBJ2-7; 8 nucleotides match TRBD1. The germline gives CDR1 SGHVS, CDR2 FQNEAQ. The CDR3 is 16 amino acids. V dropped 4 bases and J dropped 0; count of bases not matched to a gene: 8. DNA of the CDR3: TGTGCCAGCAGCTACCCGGGACAGGCTACCTCCTACGAGCAGTACTTC. It specifies CASSYPGQATSYEQYF. Full variable domain (missing parts from reference TRBV7-8 and TRBJ2-7): GAGVSQSPRYKVAKRGQDVALRCDPISGHVSLFWYQQALGQGPEFLTYFQNEAQLDKSGLPSDRFFAERPEGSVSTLKIQRTQQEDSAVYLCASSYPGQATSYEQYFGPGTRLTVT.

The rearrangement joins TRBV2 to TRBJ2-2, with no clear D. CDR3 length: 14 residues. V lost 2 bases and J lost 4, with 8 bases in between. Germline V gives CDR1 SNHLY, CDR2 FYNNEI. The CDR3 spells CASSERQTTGELFF. The CDR3 coding sequence is TGTGCCAGCAGTGAACGGCAGACCACCGGGGAGCTGTTTTTT.

This rearrangement joins TRBV7-2 to TRBJ2-2; 10 bases agree with TRBD2. CDR1 is SGHTA, CDR2 FQGNSA, per germline. The CDR3 length is 19 residues. V shed 5 bases, J shed 3 bases, and the junction held 15 bases outside the gene matches. CDR3 in DNA: TGTGCCAGCAGCCCTAGGGTAGGGCTAGCGGGAGCGGACACCGGGGAGCTGTTTTTT. This translates into CASSPRVGLAGADTGELFF.

V is TRBV9 and J is TRBJ1-6, with D unresolved. The germline V and J ends were trimmed by 0 bases and 7 bases, with 11 bases remaining between them. CDR1 and CDR2 from the germline V gene are SGDLS and YYNGEE. The CDR3 spans 15 residues. The CDR3: CASSVEGRPNSPLHF. In DNA, the CDR3 is TGTGCCAGCAGCGTAGAGGGCAGGCCCAATTCACCCCTCCACTTT.

In its sample, this clone was seen once. This chain joins TRBV6-5 and TRBJ2-7; a weak D match, TRBD1 (6 bases). The V end was cut by 6 bases, the J end by 6 bases, with 21 bases between. Per the germline V gene, CDR1 is MNHEY and CDR2 is SVGAGI. The CDR3 runs to 15 residues. In DNA, the CDR3 is TGTGCCAGCAGCAAACTGCCAGGGGTCCCGGGCGAGCAGTACTTC. The encoded protein is CASSKLPGVPGEQYF.

The chain uses TRBV19 and TRBJ2-1; D might be TRBD1 (5 bases). V was cut by 2 bases and J by 5 bases, with 7 bases left in between. CDR1 and CDR2 from the germline V gene are LNHDA and SQIVND (reference sequence). CDR3 size: 13 residues. CDR3 in DNA: TGTGCCAGTAGTATAAGGGGCCACAATGAGCAGTTCTTC. Translation gives CASSIRGHNEQFF.

V gene TRBV6-6 combines with J gene TRBJ2-3; D may match TRBD1 or TRBD2 (5 bases each). The length of the CDR3 is 15 residues. The ends were cut back, 5 bases at V and 5 bases at J, with 17 bases in the middle. CDR1 and CDR2 from the germline V gene are MNHNY and SVGAGI (reference sequence). The CDR3, as DNA: TGTGCCAGCAGTGAGCACCAAGGGGCGGGAGATACGCAGTATTTT. Its translation: CASSEHQGAGDTQYF.

The chain has TRBV5-8 and TRBJ2-2, with D perhaps matching TRBD1 (5 bases). Trimming stripped 7 bases from V and 5 bases from J, with 12 bases between. Germline CDR1 reads SGHTS; CDR2 reads YDEGEE. This CDR3 contains 13 residues. The CDR3 DNA reads TGTGCCAGCTTTCGACAGACAACCGGGGAGCTGTTTTTT. This encodes CASFRQTTGELFF. The full variable domain, in which reference TRBV5-8 and TRBJ2-2 provide the parts outside the CDR3, is EAGVTQSPTHLIKTRGQQATLRCSPISGHTSVYWYQQALGLGLQFLLWYDEGEERNRGNFPPRFSGRQFPNYSSELNVNALELEDSALYLCASFRQTTGELFFGEGSRLTVL.

The rearrangement joins TRBV5-5 to TRBJ1-1, with 11 bases identical to TRBD1. Germline-derived CDR1 and CDR2 are SGHKS and YYEKEE (reference sequence). Unmatched junction bases numbered 7, after V lost 6 bases and J lost 0 bases. The CDR3 is made up of 16 amino acids. This chain's CDR3 is CASTGQGALMNTEAFF. CDR3 DNA sequence: TGTGCCAGCACAGGACAGGGGGCCCTTATGAACACTGAAGCTTTCTTT.

The chain carries TRBV19 and TRBJ2-7; TRBD1 is a possible D gene (5 bases). Trimming left V 4 bases short and J 5 bases short, with 18 bases between. The CDR3 covers 15 residues. In germline, CDR1 is LNHDA, CDR2 SQIVND (reference sequence). The CDR3 sequence is CASSTRETAGHEQYF. The DNA for the CDR3 is TGTGCCAGTAGTACGCGCGAGACAGCTGGCCACGAGCAGTACTTC.

The rearrangement uses TRBV28 and TRBJ1-2; TRBD1 agrees at 7 bases. The CDR3 loop spans 15 amino acids. Germline CDR1 is MDHEN and CDR2 is SYDVKM. J lost 8 bases, V lost 4 bases, and 13 bases had no gene match. This CDR3 is CASSSHPGDSRGYTF. The CDR3 nucleotides read TGTGCCAGCAGTTCACATCCCGGGGACAGCAGGGGCTACACCTTC.

The chain links TRBV5-4 to TRBJ2-2; the D is unclear. Trimming removed 2 bases from V and 7 bases from J, with 12 bases in between. CDR1 is SGHNT and CDR2 is YYREEE in the germline V gene (reference sequence). The CDR3 has 14 amino acids. As DNA, the CDR3 is TGTGCCAGCAGCTTAGGCGGATTTGGCGGGGAGCTGTTTTTT. Residues: CASSLGGFGGELFF.

The rearrangement uses TRBV2 and TRBJ1-4; D unclear. V was clipped by 7 bases and J by 4 bases, with 7 bases between them. The CDR3 runs to 12 residues. Germline-derived CDR1 and CDR2 are SNHLY and FYNNEI. The CDR3 DNA is TGTGCCAGCACCAGAGGTAATGAAAAACTGTTTTTT. It translates to CASTRGNEKLFF.

To note about this clone: The junction differs from germline at one of its ends, possibly a read error. The chain links TRBV5-1 to TRBJ1-1; D gene ambiguous. This CDR3 contains 14 residues. CDR1 is SGHRS, CDR2 YFSETQ, per germline. CDR3 DNA: TGCGCCAGCGGCTTGGAGGTTTTCAACACTGAAGCTTTCTTT. Translation: CASGLEVFNTEAFF.

This clone was recorded once. The gene calls are TRBV14 and TRBJ1-2; a weak D match, TRBD1 (5 bases). There are 15 residues in the CDR3. Germline CDR1 SGHDN, CDR2 FVKESK. Trimming pared 0 bases from V and 4 bases from J, leaving 12 bases between. CDR3 in DNA: TGTGCCAGCAGCCAAGATTTAGACAGCTCCTATGGCTACACCTTC. This gives the protein CASSQDLDSSYGYTF.

This sequence joins TRBV4-2 and TRBJ1-2; a weak D match, TRBD1 (6 bases). There are 20 residues in the CDR3. The V and J ends lost 2 bases and 4 bases respectively, with 29 bases between them. Germline values: CDR1 LGHNA, CDR2 YNFKEQ. Written as DNA, the CDR3 is TGTGCCAGCAGCCAACGAGCCCATGACTTGGGGGCCGTTAGACGCTATGGCTACACCTTC. Translating gives CASSQRAHDLGAVRRYGYTF.

This chain connects TRBV15 to TRBJ2-3, with unresolved D. Trimming stripped 1 base from V and 2 bases from J, with 7 bases between. Germline-derived CDR1 and CDR2 are LNHNV and YYDKDF (reference sequence). The CDR3 is made up of 14 amino acids. CDR3 amino acids: CATSRAGITDTQYF. The CDR3, as DNA: TGTGCCACCAGCAGAGCAGGAATCACAGATACGCAGTATTTT.

This clone was detected only once. The rearrangement joins TRBV7-3 to TRBJ2-2; the D gene could be TRBD1 or TRBD2 (5 bases each). Germline V gene lookup returns CDR1 SGHTA and CDR2 FQGTGA. The CDR3 sequence is 16 residues long. V lost 0 bases and J lost 7, with 15 bases in between. CDR3 residues: CASSLTGIGDGGELFF. The CDR3 nucleotides read TGTGCCAGCAGCTTAACGGGGATAGGGGACGGCGGGGAGCTGTTTTTT.

V gene TRBV18 combines with J gene TRBJ2-2; D unresolved. Germline V gene data show CDR1 as KGHSH and CDR2 as LQKENI. This CDR3 region has 13 residues. V was pared by 3 bases and J by 6 bases, with 8 bases between. CDR3 sequence reads: CASSPVHAGELFF. In DNA form, the CDR3 reads TGTGCCAGCTCACCTGTTCACGCCGGGGAGCTGTTTTTT.

V usage is TRBV28 and J usage is TRBJ1-2; 7 nucleotides agree with TRBD1. Germline V gene data show CDR1 as MDHEN and CDR2 as SYDVKM. CDR3 length equals 14 residues. J was trimmed by 7 bases and V by 6 bases; bases with no gene match: 11. The DNA of the CDR3 is TGTGCCAGCAGCCCTGGGACAGATGGTGGTGGCTACACCTTC. It encodes CASSPGTDGGGYTF.